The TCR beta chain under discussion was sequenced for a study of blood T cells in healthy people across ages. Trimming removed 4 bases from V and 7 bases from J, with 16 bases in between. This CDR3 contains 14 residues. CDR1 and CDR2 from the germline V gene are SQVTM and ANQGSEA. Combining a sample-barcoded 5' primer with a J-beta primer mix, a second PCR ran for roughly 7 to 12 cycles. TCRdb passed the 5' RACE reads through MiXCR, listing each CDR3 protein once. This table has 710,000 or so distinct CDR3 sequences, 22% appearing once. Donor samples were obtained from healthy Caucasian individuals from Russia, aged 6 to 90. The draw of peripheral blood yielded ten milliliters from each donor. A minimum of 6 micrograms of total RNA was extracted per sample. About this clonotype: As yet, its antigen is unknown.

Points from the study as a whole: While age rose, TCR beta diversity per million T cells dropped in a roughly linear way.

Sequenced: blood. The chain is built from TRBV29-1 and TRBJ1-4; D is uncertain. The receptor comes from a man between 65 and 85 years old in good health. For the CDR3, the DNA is TGCAGCGTTGGGTCGGACCCTGGGAGTGAAAAACTGTTTTTT. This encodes CSVGSDPGSEKLFF. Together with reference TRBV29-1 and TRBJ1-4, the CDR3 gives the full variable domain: SAVISQKPSRDICQRGTSLTIQCQVDSQVTMMFWYRQQPGQSLTLIATANQGSEATYESGFVIDKFPISRPNLTFSTLTVSNMSPEDSSIYLCSVGSDPGSEKLFFGSGTQLSVL.